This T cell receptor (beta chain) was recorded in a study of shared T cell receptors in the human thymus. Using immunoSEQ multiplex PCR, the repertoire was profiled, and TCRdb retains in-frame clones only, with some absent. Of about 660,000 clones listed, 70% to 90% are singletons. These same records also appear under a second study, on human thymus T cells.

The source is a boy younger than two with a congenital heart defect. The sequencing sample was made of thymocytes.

This CDR3 is CASSNIGQGQETQYF. CDR3 coding DNA: TGTGCCAGCAGTAACATAGGACAGGGCCAAGAGACCCAGTACTTC. The V and J genes are TRBV25-1 and TRBJ2-5, with 8 bases fitting TRBD1. Germline V gives CDR1 MGHDK, CDR2 SYGVNS. This CDR3 has 15 amino acids. The ends lost 5 bases at V and 1 base at J; junction bases unmatched: 6. The whole variable domain, filled in from reference TRBV25-1 and TRBJ2-5, reads EADIYQTPRYLVIGTGKKITLECSQTMGHDKMYWYQQDPGMELHLIHYSYGVNSTEKGDLSSESTVSRIRTEHFPLTLESARPSHTSQYLCASSNIGQGQETQYFGPGTRLLVL.